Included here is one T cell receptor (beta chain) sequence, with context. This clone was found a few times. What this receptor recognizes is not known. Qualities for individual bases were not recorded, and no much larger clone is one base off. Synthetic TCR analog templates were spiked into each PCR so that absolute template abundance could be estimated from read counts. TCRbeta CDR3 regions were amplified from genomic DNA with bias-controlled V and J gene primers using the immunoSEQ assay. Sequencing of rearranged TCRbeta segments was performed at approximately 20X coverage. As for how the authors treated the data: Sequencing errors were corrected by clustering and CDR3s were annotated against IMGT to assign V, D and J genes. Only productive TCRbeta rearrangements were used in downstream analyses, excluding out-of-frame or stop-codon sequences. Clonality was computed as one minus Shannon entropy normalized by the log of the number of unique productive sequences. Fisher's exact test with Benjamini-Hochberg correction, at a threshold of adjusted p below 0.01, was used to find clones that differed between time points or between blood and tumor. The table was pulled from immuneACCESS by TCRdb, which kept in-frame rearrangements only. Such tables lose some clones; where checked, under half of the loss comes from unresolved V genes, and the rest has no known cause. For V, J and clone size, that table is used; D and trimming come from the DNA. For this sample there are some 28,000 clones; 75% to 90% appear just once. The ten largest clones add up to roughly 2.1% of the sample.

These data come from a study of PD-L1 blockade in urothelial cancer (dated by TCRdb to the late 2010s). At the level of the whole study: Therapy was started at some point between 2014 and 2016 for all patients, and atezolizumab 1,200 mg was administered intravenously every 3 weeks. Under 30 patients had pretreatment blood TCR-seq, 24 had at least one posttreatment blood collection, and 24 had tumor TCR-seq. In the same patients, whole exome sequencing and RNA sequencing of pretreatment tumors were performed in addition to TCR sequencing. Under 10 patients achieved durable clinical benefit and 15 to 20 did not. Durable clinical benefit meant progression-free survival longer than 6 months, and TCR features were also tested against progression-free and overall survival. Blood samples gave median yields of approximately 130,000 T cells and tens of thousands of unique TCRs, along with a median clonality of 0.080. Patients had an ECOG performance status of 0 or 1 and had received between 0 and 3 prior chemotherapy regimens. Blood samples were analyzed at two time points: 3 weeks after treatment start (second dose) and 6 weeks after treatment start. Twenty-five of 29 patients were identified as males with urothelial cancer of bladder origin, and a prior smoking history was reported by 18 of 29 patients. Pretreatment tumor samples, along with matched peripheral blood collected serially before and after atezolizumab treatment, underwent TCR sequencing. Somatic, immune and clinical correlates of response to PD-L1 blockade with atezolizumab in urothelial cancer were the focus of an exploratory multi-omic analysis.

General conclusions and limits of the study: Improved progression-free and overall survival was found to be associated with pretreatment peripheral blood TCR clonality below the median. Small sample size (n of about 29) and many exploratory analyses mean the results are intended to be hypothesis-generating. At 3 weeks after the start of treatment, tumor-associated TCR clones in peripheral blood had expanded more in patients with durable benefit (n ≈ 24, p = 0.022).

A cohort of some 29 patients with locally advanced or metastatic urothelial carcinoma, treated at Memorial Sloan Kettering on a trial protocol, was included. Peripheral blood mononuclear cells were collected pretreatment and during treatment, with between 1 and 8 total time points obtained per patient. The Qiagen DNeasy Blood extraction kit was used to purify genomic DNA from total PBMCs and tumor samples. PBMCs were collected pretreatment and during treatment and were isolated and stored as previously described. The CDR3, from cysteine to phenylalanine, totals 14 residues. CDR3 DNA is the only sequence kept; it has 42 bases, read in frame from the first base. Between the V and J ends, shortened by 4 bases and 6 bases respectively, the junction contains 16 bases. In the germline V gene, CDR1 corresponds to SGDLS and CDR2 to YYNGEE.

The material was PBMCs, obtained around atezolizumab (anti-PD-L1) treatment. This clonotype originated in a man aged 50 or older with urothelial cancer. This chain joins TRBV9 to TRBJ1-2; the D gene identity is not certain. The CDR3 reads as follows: CASSPTDRLDGYTF. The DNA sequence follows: TGTGCCAGCAGCCCCACAGACCGGCTGGATGGCTACACCTTC.